Presented here are 14 T cell receptor beta chains from one specimen sequenced in a study of blood T cell repertoires in COVID-19. Produced via immunoSEQ multiplex PCR; TCRdb's table is partial and in-frame only. The data hold roughly 300,000 clones, with 80% to 85% observed a single time. What was sequenced was peripheral blood. The receptors stem from a woman aged 60 to 75 with active or convalescent COVID-19.

V and J are TRBV15 and TRBJ1-1; TRBD1 matches at 7 bases. CDR3 length: 15 residues. V lost 0 bases, J lost 9 bases, and 10 bases stayed unmatched. Per germline, CDR1 LNHNV and CDR2 YYDKDF (reference sequence). The CDR3 nucleotides read TGTGCCACCAGCAGAGATCGCTACAGGGGCCCAAAAGCTTTCTTT. As protein: CATSRDRYRGPKAFF.

V and J are TRBV18 and TRBJ1-2; D is possibly TRBD1 (5 bases). CDR1 is KGHSH and CDR2 is LQKENI in the germline V gene. This CDR3 is 15 amino acids long. V lost 1 base and J 9 bases, leaving 18 bases between the germline ends. DNA of the CDR3: TGTGCCAGCTCACCACTCTCGATTGAACGACAGCGCTACACCTTC. This translates into CASSPLSIERQRYTF.

As for this clone: One junction end disagrees with the germline gene, perhaps due to a read error. The chain combines TRBV7-7 with TRBJ2-5; 10 bases agree with TRBD2. This CDR3 contains 18 residues. Germline V lookup: CDR1 SSHAT, CDR2 FNYEAQ (reference sequence). The CDR3 nucleotides read TGTGCTAGCAGCTTAGGGGGCCTAGCGGGGGCCCAACAAGAGACCCAGTACTTC. Protein: CASSLGGLAGAQQETQYF. Variable domain in full (rest from reference TRBV7-7 and TRBJ2-5): GAGVSQSPRYKVTKRGQDVTLRCDPISSHATLYWYQQALGQGPEFLTYFNYEAQPDKSGLPSDRFSAERPEGSISTLTIQRTEQRDSAMYRCASSLGGLAGAQQETQYFGPGTRLLVL.

The chain couples TRBV3-1 (or the pseudogene TRBV3-2) to TRBJ1-5, with 9 bases aligning to TRBD1. The CDR3 loop spans 18 amino acids. Looked up from germline, CDR1 is LGHDT and CDR2 is YNNKEL (reference sequence). Germline trimming cut 1 base from V and 0 bases from J; bases unmatched to any gene: 7. CDR3 coding DNA: TGTGCCAGCAGCCAAGCCGGACAGGGGACTTATAGCAATCAGCCCCAGCATTTT. Protein product: CASSQAGQGTYSNQPQHF.

The rearrangement joins TRBV9 to TRBJ1-2; unclear D gene. This CDR3 contains 14 residues. CDR1 is SGDLS and CDR2 is YYNGEE in the germline V gene. V was shortened by 4 bases and J by 3 bases, with 13 bases between the two germline ends. Here the CDR3 DNA reads TGTGCCAGCAGCTCGGAGGACGGATACTATGGCTACACCTTC. It translates to CASSSEDGYYGYTF.

A single count supports this clone. The chain carries TRBV27 and TRBJ1-5; 8 bases align to TRBD1. Trimming took 5 bases from V and 4 from J; bases not matched to a gene: 7. The germline V gene encodes CDR1 MNHEY and CDR2 SMNVEV (reference sequence). This CDR3 has 15 amino acids. This CDR3 reads CASSIGTGLNQPQHF. CDR3 DNA sequence: TGTGCCAGCAGTATAGGGACAGGTCTTAATCAGCCCCAGCATTTT.

The gene calls are TRBV6-5 and TRBJ2-7; TRBD2 matches at 9 bases. Germline values: CDR1 MNHEY, CDR2 SVGAGI. This CDR3 has 15 residues. Trimming cost V 4 bases and J 2 bases; bases outside gene matches: 6. CDR3 amino acids: CASSSIAGVAYEQYF. CDR3 in DNA: TGTGCCAGCAGTTCAATAGCGGGGGTGGCCTACGAGCAGTACTTC.

J is TRBJ1-2 and V is TRBV19; 8 bases line up with TRBD1. The CDR3 spans 14 residues. Germline V gene data show CDR1 as LNHDA and CDR2 as SQIVND (reference sequence). The ends lost 5 bases at V and 7 bases at J; junction bases unmatched: 9. CDR3 DNA: TGTGCCAGTAGTGCCGCGGACAGGGCGAGTGGCTACACCTTC. Translation gives CASSAADRASGYTF.

This chain uses TRBV10-3 with TRBJ1-5; TRBD1 matches at 8 bases. Germline loops: CDR1 ENHRY, CDR2 SYGVKD. The J segment lost 2 bases and the V segment lost 6 bases, leaving 12 bases of the junction unmatched. CDR3 length equals 17 residues. The CDR3 sequence is CAISPDRVGRGNQPQHF. The CDR3 coding sequence is TGTGCCATCAGCCCGGACAGGGTAGGGAGGGGCAATCAGCCCCAGCATTTT.

The rearrangement uses TRBV6-5 and TRBJ1-6, with a possible D match to TRBD1 (6 bases). Trimming took off 10 bases at V and 5 bases at J, with 15 bases between the two ends. This CDR3 spans 14 amino acids. Germline-derived CDR1 and CDR2 are MNHEY and SVGAGI. In DNA form, the CDR3 reads TGTGCCACAAACGGCCAGGGGAATAATTCACCCCTCCACTTT. Encoded protein: CATNGQGNNSPLHF.

V and J are TRBV6-5 and TRBJ1-2, with D possibly matching TRBD1 (6 bases). Per the germline V gene, CDR1 is MNHEY and CDR2 is SVGAGI. This CDR3 has 13 amino acids. Trimming shortened V by 4 bases and J by 4 bases, and 10 bases separated the two germline ends. The CDR3 DNA sequence: TGTGCCAGCAGTTCCGGACAGACCTATGGCTACACCTTC. Amino acids: CASSSGQTYGYTF.

This chain connects TRBV7-6 to TRBJ1-1, with 8 bases fitting TRBD1. V was pared by 5 bases and J by 6 bases, with 11 bases of the junction left unmatched. Germline V gene data show CDR1 as SGHVS and CDR2 as FNYEAQ. The CDR3 covers 15 residues. CDR3 protein: CASSERRQGRPEAFF. The CDR3, as DNA: TGTGCCAGCAGCGAGAGGCGACAGGGGCGCCCTGAAGCTTTCTTT.

The chain carries TRBV2 and TRBJ2-3; 10 nucleotides agree with TRBD2. V shed 3 bases, J shed 5 bases, and the junction held 11 bases outside the gene matches. The CDR3 sequence is 17 residues long. Germline V gives CDR1 SNHLY, CDR2 FYNNEI. CDR3 in DNA: TGTGCCAGCAGTGATTCTCTAGCGGGGGCGCGGGGAGATACGCAGTATTTT. Protein: CASSDSLAGARGDTQYF.

This rearrangement joins TRBV7-9 to TRBJ1-2; 9 bases are shared with TRBD1. This CDR3 is built from 15 residues. V shed 4 bases, J shed 5 bases, and the junction held 8 bases outside the gene matches. Germline V gene data show CDR1 as SEHNR and CDR2 as FQNEAQ (reference sequence). The DNA of the CDR3 is TGTGCCAGCAGCTCCACAGGGGGCGCTCGGTATGGCTACACCTTC. It encodes CASSSTGGARYGYTF.